A single TCR beta chain is shown here with its context. No antigen is known for it. Germline loops: CDR1 SGHKS, CDR2 YYEKEE (reference sequence). CDR3 length: 16 amino acids. The data are from a study of blood T cells in healthy people across ages. Findings of the study overall: Older age went with lower TCR beta diversity per million T cells, in a roughly linear way. Both higher diversity and more naive CD4+ cells marked long-lived donors when set against aged donors. Underestimates were what the diversity estimates from one million T cells were considered to be.

The use of a sample-barcoded 5' primer and a J-beta primer mix characterized a second PCR of 7 to 11 cycles. TCRdb reanalysed the 5' RACE reads using MiXCR and keeps one entry per CDR3 protein. Altogether 800,000 or so distinct CDR3 sequences are present, 62% being singletons, with the ten largest covering 25% to 35%. The TCR sequence derives from a man aged 25 to 40 in good health. The specimen sequenced was blood. The rearrangement uses TRBV5-5 and TRBJ2-5, with TRBD1 matching over 7 bases. Near its end, the DNA agrees better with TRBJ2-7, so the J call may be wrong. As DNA, the CDR3 is TGTGCCAGCAGCCCCTTACCGACCGGGACAGCATCCGAGCAGTACTTC. Translation gives CASSPLPTGTASEQYF.